This TCR beta chain comes out of a study of blood T cell repertoires in COVID-19. The J segment lost 0 bases and the V segment lost 7 bases, leaving 9 bases of the junction unmatched. Germline V gives CDR1 LNHDA, CDR2 SQIVND (reference sequence). There are 15 residues in the CDR3. TCRdb keeps only in-frame clones here, not all; method: immunoSEQ multiplex PCR. The sample includes about 330,000 clones, roughly nine tenths of them seen just once. Sequenced material: PBMCs or T cells enriched from blood (not recorded which). The chain recombines TRBV19 with TRBJ2-7; 7 bases are a match to TRBD2. The receptor was derived from a woman in her 30s who had recovered from COVID-19. The CDR3 protein is CASTPGTTLSYEQYF. DNA of the CDR3: TGTGCCAGTACCCCCGGGACTACCCTCTCCTACGAGCAGTACTTC.